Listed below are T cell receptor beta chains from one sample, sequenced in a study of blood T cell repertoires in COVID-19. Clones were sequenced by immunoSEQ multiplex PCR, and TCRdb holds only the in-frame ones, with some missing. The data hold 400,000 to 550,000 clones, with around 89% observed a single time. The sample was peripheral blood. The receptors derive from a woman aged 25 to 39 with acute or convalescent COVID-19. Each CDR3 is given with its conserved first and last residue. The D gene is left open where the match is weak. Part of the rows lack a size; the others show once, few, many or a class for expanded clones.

TGTGCCAGCAGTACGACAGGGAAAATTAATGAAAAACTGTTTTTT	CASSTTGKINEKLFF	TRBD1	NA	TRBV2	TRBJ1-4
TGTGCCAGCACGGGACAGGGGACAGCGAACACCGGGGAGCTGTTTTTT	CASTGQGTANTGELFF	TRBD1	NA	TRBV6-4	TRBJ2-2
TGTGCCAGCAGTGAACGGGGCGAGCAGTACTTC	CASSERGEQYF	NA	NA	TRBV6-1	TRBJ2-7
TGTGCCAGCAGCGTTAGCATTAAACCCGGGGAGCTGTTTTTT	CASSVSIKPGELFF	NA	NA	TRBV9	TRBJ2-2
TGCGCCAGCAGCACCGGGAACACTGAAGCTTTCTTT	CASSTGNTEAFF	NA	NA	TRBV5-1	TRBJ1-1
TGCGCCAGCAGACAGGGTAATGCACCCCTCCACTTT	CASRQGNAPLHF	NA	NA	TRBV5-1	TRBJ1-6
TGTGCCAGCAGCCACCAGGGACAGAAGTCTTCTGGGGCCAACGTCCTGACTTTC	CASSHQGQKSSGANVLTF	NA	NA	TRBV21-1	TRBJ2-6
TGTGCCAGCTCCCCCTCGGGGAACACTGAAGCTTTCTTT	CASSPSGNTEAFF	NA	NA	TRBV2	TRBJ1-1
TGTGCCAGCAGTGAGCGGAGGAATAATTCACCCCTCCACTTT	CASSERRNNSPLHF	NA	NA	TRBV6-1	TRBJ1-6
TGTGCCACCAGTGAGCCTAGCGGGGGCCAAGAGACCCAGTACTTC	CATSEPSGGQETQYF	TRBD2	NA	TRBV24-1	TRBJ2-5
TGTGCCAGCAGCTTAAGGGGGCTGGGGGAGACCCAGTACTTC	CASSLRGLGETQYF	TRBD1	NA	TRBV5-6	TRBJ2-5
TGTGCCAGCAGCGCGCAAACAGGCGCCAATCAGCCCCAGCATTTT	CASSAQTGANQPQHF	NA	NA	TRBV5-5	TRBJ1-5
TGTGCCAGCAGTTACTCAGGGAGCAATGAGCAGTTCTTC	CASSYSGSNEQFF	NA	once	TRBV6-6	TRBJ2-1
TGTGCCAGCAGCTCCTACGGGGGGGCCGTCGATGAGCAGTTCTTC	CASSSYGGAVDEQFF	TRBD2	NA	TRBV7-3	TRBJ2-1
TGTGCCTGGAGTGTACGGGTTAGCGGAAACACAGATACGCAGTATTTT	CAWSVRVSGNTDTQYF	NA	NA	TRBV30	TRBJ2-3
TGCGCCAGCAGCTTGGACTCCGGGAACAATCAGCCCCAGCATTTT	CASSLDSGNNQPQHF	NA	NA	TRBV5-1	TRBJ1-5
TGTGCCAGCAGCGTGACAGGGGGCTTCACCGGGGAGCTGTTTTTT	CASSVTGGFTGELFF	TRBD1	NA	TRBV9	TRBJ2-2
TGCGCCAGCAGCCAATGGACAGCCGGGGAAAAACTGTTTTTT	CASSQWTAGEKLFF	NA	NA	TRBV5-1	TRBJ1-4
TGTGCCAGCAGCTTCTCGGTGGGCCCCACTCTGGAAAAACTGTTTTTT	CASSFSVGPTLEKLFF	NA	NA	TRBV7-9	TRBJ1-4
TGTGCCAGTAGGGACCGGGACAGCTTACAAGAGACCCAGTACTTC	CASRDRDSLQETQYF	TRBD1	NA	TRBV19	TRBJ2-5
TGTGCCAGCAGTTTTACACAGGGATGGTACAATGAGCAGTTCTTC	CASSFTQGWYNEQFF	NA	NA	TRBV27	TRBJ2-1
TGTGCCAGCAGTTACGTACAGGGACAGCCCCAGCATTTT	CASSYVQGQPQHF	NA	NA	TRBV6-5	TRBJ1-5
TGTGCCAGCAGCCTAGCCATCTGGGACAGGGCGAGCAATGAGCAGTTCTTC	CASSLAIWDRASNEQFF	TRBD1	once	TRBV11-2	TRBJ2-1
TGTGCCAGCAGCCCCCGAGGTAGCGGTGGCACAGATACGCAGTATTTT	CASSPRGSGGTDTQYF	NA	NA	TRBV3-1/TRBV3-2	TRBJ2-3
TGCACCAGCAGCCATAGAGGGCACGAGCAGTACTTC	CTSSHRGHEQYF	NA	once	TRBV1	TRBJ2-7
TGTGCCAGCAGTCGGACGGGGGAAAACACCATATATTTT	CASSRTGENTIYF	NA	NA	TRBV12-3/TRBV12-4	TRBJ1-3